In this sample, the clone carrying this T cell receptor (beta chain) turned up many times. The antigen remains unidentified. One entry per CDR3 protein results from TCRdb running MiXCR on the 5' RACE reads. The sample yields 71,000 or so distinct CDR3 sequences, roughly 15% seen once. These data originate in a study of early T cells in non-severe SARS-CoV-2 infection. General study results and limits: Matching against VDJdb likely underestimated virus-specific expansions, favoring anti-spike CD8.

Looked up from germline, CDR1 is SGHVS and CDR2 is FNYEAQ. CDR3 length: 11 amino acids. V shed 4 bases and J shed 1 base, with 1 base lying between them. Sequenced input: whole blood. V gene TRBV7-6 combines with J gene TRBJ2-5; D remains ambiguous. The TCR sequence derives from an adult who was a healthcare worker with PCR-confirmed SARS-CoV-2 infection or an uninfected control (not recorded which). CDR3 bases: TGTGCCAGCAGCTCCCAAGAGACCCAGTACTTC. The encoded protein is CASSSQETQYF.